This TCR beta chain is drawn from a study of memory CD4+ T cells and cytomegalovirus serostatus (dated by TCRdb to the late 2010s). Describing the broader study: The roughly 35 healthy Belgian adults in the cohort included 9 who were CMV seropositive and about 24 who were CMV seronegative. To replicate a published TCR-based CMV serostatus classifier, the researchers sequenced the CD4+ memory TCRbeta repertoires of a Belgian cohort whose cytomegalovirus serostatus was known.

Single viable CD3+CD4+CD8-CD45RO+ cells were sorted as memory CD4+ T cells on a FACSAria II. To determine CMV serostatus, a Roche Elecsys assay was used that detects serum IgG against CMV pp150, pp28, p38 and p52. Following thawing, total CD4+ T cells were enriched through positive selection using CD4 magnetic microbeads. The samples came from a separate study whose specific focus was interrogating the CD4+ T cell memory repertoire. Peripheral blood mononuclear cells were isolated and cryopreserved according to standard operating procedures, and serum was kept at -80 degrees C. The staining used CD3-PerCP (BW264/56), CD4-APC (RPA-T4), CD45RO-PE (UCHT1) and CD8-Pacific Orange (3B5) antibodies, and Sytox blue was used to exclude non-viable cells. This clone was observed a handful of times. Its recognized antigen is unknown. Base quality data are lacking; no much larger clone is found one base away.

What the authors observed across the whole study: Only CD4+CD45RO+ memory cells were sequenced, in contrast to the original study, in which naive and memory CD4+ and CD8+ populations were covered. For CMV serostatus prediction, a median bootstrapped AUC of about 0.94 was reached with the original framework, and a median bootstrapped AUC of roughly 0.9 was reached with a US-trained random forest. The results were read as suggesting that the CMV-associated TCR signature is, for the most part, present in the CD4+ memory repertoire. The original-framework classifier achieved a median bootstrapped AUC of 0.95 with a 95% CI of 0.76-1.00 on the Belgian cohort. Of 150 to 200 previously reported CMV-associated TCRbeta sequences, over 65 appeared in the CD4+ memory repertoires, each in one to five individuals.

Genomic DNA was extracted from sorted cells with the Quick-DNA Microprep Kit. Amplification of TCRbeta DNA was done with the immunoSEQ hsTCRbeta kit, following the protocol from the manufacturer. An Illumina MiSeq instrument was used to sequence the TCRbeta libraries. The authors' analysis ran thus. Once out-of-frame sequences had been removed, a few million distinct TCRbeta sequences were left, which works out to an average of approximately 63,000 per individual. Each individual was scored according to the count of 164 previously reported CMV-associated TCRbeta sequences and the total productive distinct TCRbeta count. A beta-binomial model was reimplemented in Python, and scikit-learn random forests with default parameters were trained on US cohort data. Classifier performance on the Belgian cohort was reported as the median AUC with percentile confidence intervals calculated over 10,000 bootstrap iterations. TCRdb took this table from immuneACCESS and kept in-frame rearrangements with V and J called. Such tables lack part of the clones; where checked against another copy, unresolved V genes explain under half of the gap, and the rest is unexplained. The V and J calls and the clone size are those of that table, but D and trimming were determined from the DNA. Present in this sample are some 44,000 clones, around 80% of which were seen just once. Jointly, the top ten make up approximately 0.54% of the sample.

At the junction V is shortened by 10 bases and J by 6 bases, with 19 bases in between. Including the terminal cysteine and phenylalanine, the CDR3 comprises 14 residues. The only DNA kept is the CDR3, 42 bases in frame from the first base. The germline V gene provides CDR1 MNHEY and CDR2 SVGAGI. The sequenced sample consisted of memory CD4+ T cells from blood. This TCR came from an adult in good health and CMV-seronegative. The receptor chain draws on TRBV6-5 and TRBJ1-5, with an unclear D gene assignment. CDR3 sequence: CATAQSGKSQPQHF. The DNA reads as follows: TGTGCCACCGCCCAATCAGGTAAAAGTCAGCCCCAGCATTTT.